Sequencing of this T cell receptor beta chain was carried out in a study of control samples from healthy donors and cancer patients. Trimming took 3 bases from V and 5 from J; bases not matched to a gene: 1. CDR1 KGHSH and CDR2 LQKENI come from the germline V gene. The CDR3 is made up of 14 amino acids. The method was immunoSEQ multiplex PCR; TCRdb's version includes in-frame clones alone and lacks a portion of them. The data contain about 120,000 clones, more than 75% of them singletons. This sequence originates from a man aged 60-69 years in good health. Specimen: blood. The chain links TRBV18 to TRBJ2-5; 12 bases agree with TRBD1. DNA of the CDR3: TGTGCCAGCTCACCGGGACAGGGGGCGGAGACCCAGTACTTC. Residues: CASSPGQGAETQYF.